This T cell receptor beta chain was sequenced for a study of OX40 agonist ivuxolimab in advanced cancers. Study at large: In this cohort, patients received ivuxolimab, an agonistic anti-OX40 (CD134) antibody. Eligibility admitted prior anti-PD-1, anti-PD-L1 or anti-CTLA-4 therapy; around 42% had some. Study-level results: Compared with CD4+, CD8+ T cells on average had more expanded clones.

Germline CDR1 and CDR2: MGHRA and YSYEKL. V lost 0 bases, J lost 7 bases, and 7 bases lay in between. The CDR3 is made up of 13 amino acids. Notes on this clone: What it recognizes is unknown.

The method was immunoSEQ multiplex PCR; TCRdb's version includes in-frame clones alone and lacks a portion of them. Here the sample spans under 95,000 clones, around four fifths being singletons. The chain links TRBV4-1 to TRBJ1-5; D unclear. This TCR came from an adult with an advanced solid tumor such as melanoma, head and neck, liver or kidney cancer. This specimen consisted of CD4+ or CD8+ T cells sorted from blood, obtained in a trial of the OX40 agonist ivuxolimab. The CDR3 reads CASSQEVWQPQHF. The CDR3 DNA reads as TGCGCCAGCAGCCAAGAGGTTTGGCAGCCCCAGCATTTT.